These T cell receptor beta chains were read from a single sample in a study of OX40 agonist ivuxolimab in advanced cancers. Some clones are missing from TCRdb's copy, which holds only in-frame ones; the method was immunoSEQ multiplex PCR. This table has 50,000 to 75,000 clones, approximately 91% appearing once. Source: CD4+ or CD8+ T cells sorted from blood, taken in a trial of the OX40 agonist ivuxolimab. These receptors all come from an adult with an advanced solid tumor such as melanoma, head and neck, liver or kidney cancer. The CDR3 runs from the conserved cysteine through the conserved F or W. A D gene is named only where the DNA matches it firmly. Clone size is shown for a subset of rows, as once, few, many or a class of expanded clone.

d_call | j_call | v_call | clone_size | cdr3_aa | cdr3_nt
. | TRBJ2-7 | TRBV5-3 | . | CASSTGPAASYEQYF | TGTGCCAGCAGCACGGGACCGGCGGCCTCCTACGAGCAGTACTTC
. | TRBJ1-3 | TRBV11-2 | . | CASSQAIRNTIYF | TGTGCCAGCAGCCAGGCAATTAGGAACACCATATATTTT
. | TRBJ2-7 | TRBV6-1 | once | CASSAGQGDYEQYF | TGTGCCAGCAGTGCCGGTCAAGGGGACTACGAGCAGTACTTC
. | TRBJ1-3 | TRBV7-6 | . | CASSLAATGRAGNTIYF | TGTGCCAGCAGCTTAGCTGCCACCGGCCGAGCCGGAAACACCATATATTTT
TRBD1 | TRBJ1-2 | TRBV12-5 | once | CASGRDRALGRYTF | TGTGCTAGTGGTCGGGACAGGGCCTTAGGACGCTACACCTTC
TRBD1 | TRBJ2-7 | TRBV11-2 | . | CASSPDRVREQYF | TGTGCCAGCAGCCCAGACAGGGTTCGCGAGCAGTACTTC
TRBD1 | TRBJ2-1 | TRBV7-2 | . | CASSFQGAGENEQFF | TGTGCCAGCAGCTTTCAGGGGGCCGGGGAGAATGAGCAGTTCTTC
. | TRBJ2-3 | TRBV6-1 | once | CASSETRPISTQYF | TGTGCCAGCAGTGAAACGAGGCCTATCAGTACGCAGTATTTT
TRBD1 | TRBJ2-7 | TRBV29-1 | . | CSAVQTGWSYEQYF | TGCAGCGCGGTGCAGACAGGGTGGTCCTACGAGCAGTACTTC
. | TRBJ2-5 | TRBV28 | once | CASSRPGIRETQYF | TGTGCCAGCAGTCGTCCAGGGATCAGAGAGACCCAGTACTTC
TRBD1 | TRBJ2-7 | TRBV27 | . | CASSLGDRGPSYEQYF | TGTGCCAGCAGTTTAGGGGACAGGGGGCCCTCCTACGAGCAGTACTTC
. | TRBJ1-2 | TRBV19 | . | CASTLTLGQTYGYTF | TGTGCCAGTACTCTGACCCTTGGACAGACTTATGGCTACACCTTC
. | TRBJ2-5 | TRBV6-5 | . | CASSTTGTPRETQYF | TGTGCCAGCAGTACCACCGGGACACCCAGGGAGACCCAGTACTTC
. | TRBJ1-4 | TRBV29-1 | few | CSAWINEKLFF | TGCAGCGCTTGGATTAATGAAAAACTGTTTTTT